This T cell receptor (beta chain) was obtained from a study of blood T cell repertoires in COVID-19. Looking at the study overall: Specimens from acute and convalescent COVID-19 originated in the United States, Italy and Spain.

Enrollment of patients from Seattle took place during active infection, with longitudinal follow-up. The V segment lost 7 bases and the J segment 11 bases; nucleotides outside the gene matches: 15. Germline CDR1 reads GTSNPN; CDR2 reads SVGIG (reference sequence). This CDR3 is 13 amino acids long. Under the authors' procedure: Reference gene primer amplification in the assay estimated nucleated cell counts. Only in-frame clones appear in the TCRdb table, and some are missing; sequencing was by immunoSEQ multiplex PCR. The V and J calls and clone size were taken over from that table, and D and trimming were inferred from the DNA. Of 150,000 to 250,000 clones in the sample, roughly 80% were seen once.

The source of this sequence is a woman between 40 and 50 years old with COVID-19, enrolled during active disease. Sequenced: peripheral blood. This sequence joins TRBV30 and TRBJ1-1; 8 nucleotides match TRBD1. The CDR3 DNA reads TGTGCCTCCTCCCCGCGACAGGGGATTGTTGCTTTCTTT. Encoded protein: CASSPRQGIVAFF.